This T cell receptor beta chain was recorded in a study of cytomegalovirus exposure and HLA in healthy donors. Of note for this clone: No antigen is known for it.

Overall study results and limits: Researchers catalogued approximately 170 TCR beta chains as cytomegalovirus-associated. Cytomegalovirus status was reportedly diagnosed by the classifier with high specificity and sensitivity. Association with HLA alleles at 0.05 false discovery rate was found for 16,951 TCR beta sequences in a later analysis.

The study ran its PCR with 60 Vbeta and 13 Jbeta primers. The method was immunoSEQ multiplex PCR; TCRdb's version includes in-frame clones alone and lacks a portion of them. The sample holds tens of thousands of clones. The CDR3 consists of 14 residues. The J segment lost 10 bases and the V segment lost 5 bases, leaving 9 bases of the junction unmatched. The V gene's germline CDR1 is LNHDA and CDR2 SQIVND (reference sequence). Sequencing was performed on PBMCs. The sequence derives from a man in his forties in good health and CMV-seronegative. This rearrangement joins TRBV19 to TRBJ1-5; 9 bases are a match to TRBD1. CDR3 coding DNA: TGTGCCAGTAGTGGCTCGGGACAGGGTATCCCCCAGCATTTT. It specifies CASSGSGQGIPQHF.